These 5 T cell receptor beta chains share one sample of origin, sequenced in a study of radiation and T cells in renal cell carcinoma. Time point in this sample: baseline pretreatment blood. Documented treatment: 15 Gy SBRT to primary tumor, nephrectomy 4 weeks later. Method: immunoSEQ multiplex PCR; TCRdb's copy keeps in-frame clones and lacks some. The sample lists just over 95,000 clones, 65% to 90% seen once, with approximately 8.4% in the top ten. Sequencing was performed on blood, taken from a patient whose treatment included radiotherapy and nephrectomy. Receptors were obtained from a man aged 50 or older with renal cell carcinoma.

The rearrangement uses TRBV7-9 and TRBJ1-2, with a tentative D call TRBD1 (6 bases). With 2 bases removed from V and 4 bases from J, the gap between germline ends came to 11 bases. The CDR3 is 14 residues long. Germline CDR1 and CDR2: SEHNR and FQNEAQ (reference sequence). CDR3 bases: TGTGCCAGCAGCTTAAACAGGGAGGGCTATGGCTACACCTTC. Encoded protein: CASSLNREGYGYTF. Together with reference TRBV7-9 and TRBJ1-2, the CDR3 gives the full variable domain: DTGVSQNPRHKITKRGQNVTFRCDPISEHNRLYWYRQTLGQGPEFLTYFQNEAQLEKSRLLSDRFSAERPKGSFSTLEIQRTEQGDSAMYLCASSLNREGYGYTFGSGTRLTVV.

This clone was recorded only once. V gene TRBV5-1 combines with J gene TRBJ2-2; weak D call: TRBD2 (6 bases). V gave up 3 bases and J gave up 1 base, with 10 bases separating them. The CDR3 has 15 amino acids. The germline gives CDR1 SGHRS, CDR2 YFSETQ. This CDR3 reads CASSSGTGNTGELFF. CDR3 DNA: TGCGCCAGCAGCTCCGGGACTGGGAACACCGGGGAGCTGTTTTTT. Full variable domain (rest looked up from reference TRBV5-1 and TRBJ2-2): KAGVTQTPRYLIKTRGQQVTLSCSPISGHRSVSWYQQTPGQGLQFLFEYFSETQRNKGNFPGRFSGRQFSNSRSEMNVSTLELGDSALYLCASSSGTGNTGELFFGEGSRLTVL.

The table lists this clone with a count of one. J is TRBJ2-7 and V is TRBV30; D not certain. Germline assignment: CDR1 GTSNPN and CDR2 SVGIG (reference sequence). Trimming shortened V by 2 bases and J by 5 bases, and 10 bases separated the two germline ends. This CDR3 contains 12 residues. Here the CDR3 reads CAWSRMKDEQYF. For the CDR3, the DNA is TGTGCCTGGAGTAGAATGAAGGACGAGCAGTACTTC. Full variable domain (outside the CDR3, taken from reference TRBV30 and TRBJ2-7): SQTIHQWPATLVQPVGSPLSLECTVEGTSNPNLYWYRQAAGRGLQLLFYSVGIGQISSEVPQNLSASRPQDRQFILSSKKLLLSDSGFYLCAWSRMKDEQYFGPGTRLTVT.

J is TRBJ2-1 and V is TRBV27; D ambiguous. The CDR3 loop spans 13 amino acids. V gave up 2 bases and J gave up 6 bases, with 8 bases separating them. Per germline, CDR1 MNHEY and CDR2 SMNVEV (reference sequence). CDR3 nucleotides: TGTGCCAGCAGTTTAGTAGTGACCAATGAGCAGTTCTTC. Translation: CASSLVVTNEQFF.

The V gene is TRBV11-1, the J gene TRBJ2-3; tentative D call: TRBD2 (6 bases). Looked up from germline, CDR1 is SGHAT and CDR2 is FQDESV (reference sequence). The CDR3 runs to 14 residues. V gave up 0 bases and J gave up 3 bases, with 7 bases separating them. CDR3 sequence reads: CASSLALATDTQYF. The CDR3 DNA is TGTGCCAGCAGCTTAGCACTAGCAACAGATACGCAGTATTTT.